These 5 T cell receptor beta chains were sequenced from one sample in a study of vaccination and CD4 T cells after COVID-19. The Oncomine TCR Beta short-read assay sequenced DNA from cultured CD4+ T cells. TCRdb called the PCR reads again in MiXCR, with one record for every CDR3 protein. Among roughly 8,500 distinct CDR3 sequences, around 51% were seen once, and the ten largest hold almost 40%. Antigens of these TCRs are unknown. Treatment reported: approximately 10-day PBMC culture with coronavirus spike peptide pools or control peptides (ViraFEST assay). The sequenced sample was CD4+ T cells from blood, cultured in vitro. These receptors were collected from a human donor who had recovered from COVID-19.

The chain employs TRBV11-2 and TRBJ2-1; 7 bases agree with TRBD2. CDR1 and CDR2 (germline): SGHAT, FQNNGV. The CDR3 is 14 residues long. Trimming removed 1 base from V and 3 bases from J; junction bases left unmatched: 0. CDR3 protein: CASSLAGGYNEQFF. The CDR3 nucleotides are TGTGCCAGCAGCTTAGCGGGGGGCTACAATGAGCAGTTCTTC.

This clonotype was detected a few times. The chain links TRBV7-3 to TRBJ2-3; 9 bases fit TRBD2. J lost 9 bases, V lost 2 bases, and 3 bases had no gene match. CDR1 and CDR2 (germline): SGHTA, FQGTGA. There are 13 residues in the CDR3. CDR3 sequence (DNA): TGTGCCAGCAGCTTAGGAACTAGCGGGACGCAGTATTTT. This gives the protein CASSLGTSGTQYF.

The chain has TRBV5-1 and TRBJ2-7, with D perhaps TRBD2 (6 bases). This CDR3 is built from 14 residues. Between the trimmed V and J ends, which lost 3 bases and 7 bases, there was a span of 17 bases. Germline-derived CDR1 and CDR2 are SGHRS and YFSETQ. The CDR3 region has the DNA TGCGCCAGCAGCTGGGGCGGGACGATGGAGGAGCAGTACTTC. Its translation is CASSWGGTMEEQYF. The full variable domain, its missing parts supplied by reference TRBV5-1 and TRBJ2-7, is KAGVTQTPRYLIKTRGQQVTLSCSPISGHRSVSWYQQTPGQGLQFLFEYFSETQRNKGNFPGRFSGRQFSNSRSEMNVSTLELGDSALYLCASSWGGTMEEQYFGPGTRLTVT.

This clonotype has just a few counts. V usage is TRBV2 and J usage is TRBJ1-6, with a possible D match to TRBD1 (5 bases). V shed 7 bases and J shed 9 bases, with 28 bases lying between them. The germline CDR1 and CDR2 sequences are SNHLY and FYNNEI. This CDR3 spans 18 amino acids. The CDR3 loop is CASTPRWGGAGFGSPLHF. CDR3 in DNA: TGTGCCAGCACCCCCCGGTGGGGAGGGGCAGGCTTTGGTTCACCCCTCCACTTT. The variable domain in full, completed from reference TRBV2 and TRBJ1-6, reads EPEVTQTPSHQVTQMGQEVILRCVPISNHLYFYWYRQILGQKVEFLVSFYNNEISEKSEIFDDQFSVERPDGSNFTLKIRSTKLEDSAMYFCASTPRWGGAGFGSPLHFGNGTRLTVT.

This clonotype was recorded a few times. CDR3 in amino acids: CASSELSNYNSPLHF. For the CDR3, the DNA is TGTGCCAGCAGTGAACTTTCCAACTATAATTCACCCCTCCACTTT. The rearrangement joins TRBV6-1 to TRBJ1-6; D is undetermined. CDR3 length: 15 amino acids. In germline, CDR1 is MNHNS, CDR2 SASEGT. Trimming removed 2 bases from V and 3 bases from J, with 8 bases in between.